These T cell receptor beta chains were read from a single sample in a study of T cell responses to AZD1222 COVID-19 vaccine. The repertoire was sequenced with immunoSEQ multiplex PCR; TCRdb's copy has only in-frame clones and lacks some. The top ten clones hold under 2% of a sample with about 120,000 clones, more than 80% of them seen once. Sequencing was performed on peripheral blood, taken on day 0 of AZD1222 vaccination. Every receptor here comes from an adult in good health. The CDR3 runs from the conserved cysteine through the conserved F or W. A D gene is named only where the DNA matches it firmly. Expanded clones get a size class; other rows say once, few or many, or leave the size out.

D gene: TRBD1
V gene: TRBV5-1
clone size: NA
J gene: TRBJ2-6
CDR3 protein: CASRVGGDRGPAGANVLTF
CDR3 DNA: TGCGCCAGCAGAGTAGGAGGGGACAGGGGCCCTGCTGGGGCCAACGTCCTGACTTTC

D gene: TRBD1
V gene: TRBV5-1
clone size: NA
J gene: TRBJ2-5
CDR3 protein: CASSRGQGFQETQYF
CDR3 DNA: TGCGCCAGCAGCCGTGGACAGGGGTTCCAAGAGACCCAGTACTTC

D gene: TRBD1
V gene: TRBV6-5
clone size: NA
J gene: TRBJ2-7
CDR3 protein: CASSIGTATYEQYF
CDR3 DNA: TGTGCCAGCAGTATCGGGACAGCAACCTACGAGCAGTACTTC

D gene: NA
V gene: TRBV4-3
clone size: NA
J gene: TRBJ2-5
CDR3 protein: CASSQDRVPGKETQYF
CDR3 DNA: TGCGCCAGCAGCCAAGATAGGGTGCCGGGAAAAGAGACCCAGTACTTC

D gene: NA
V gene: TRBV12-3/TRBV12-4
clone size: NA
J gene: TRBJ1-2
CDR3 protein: CASSLGDGYTF
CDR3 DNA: TGTGCCAGCAGTTTGGGGGATGGCTACACCTTC

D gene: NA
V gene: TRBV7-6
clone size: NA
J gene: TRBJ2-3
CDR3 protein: CASSAMQFTDTQYF
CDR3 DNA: TGTGCCAGCAGCGCCATGCAATTCACAGATACGCAGTATTTT

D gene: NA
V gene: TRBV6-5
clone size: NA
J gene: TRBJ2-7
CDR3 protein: CASRMQGYEQYF
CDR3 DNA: TGTGCCAGCAGGATGCAGGGGTACGAGCAGTACTTC

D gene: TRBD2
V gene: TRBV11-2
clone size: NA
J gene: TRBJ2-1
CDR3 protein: CASSLGAGEQYEQFF
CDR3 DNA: TGTGCCAGCAGCTTAGGCGCGGGAGAACAATATGAGCAGTTCTTC

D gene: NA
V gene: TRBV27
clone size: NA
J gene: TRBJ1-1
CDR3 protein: CASSLVLSTEAFF
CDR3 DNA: TGTGCCAGCAGTTTAGTATTGAGCACTGAAGCTTTCTTT

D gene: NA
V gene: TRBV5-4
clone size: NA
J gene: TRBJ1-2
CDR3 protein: CASRPLRDAYGYTF
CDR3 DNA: TGTGCCAGCAGACCGTTAAGGGACGCCTATGGCTACACCTTC

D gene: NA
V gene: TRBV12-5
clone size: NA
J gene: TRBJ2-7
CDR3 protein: CASGLGVGDHYEQYF
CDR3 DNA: TGTGCTAGTGGTTTGGGAGTGGGGGACCACTACGAGCAGTACTTC

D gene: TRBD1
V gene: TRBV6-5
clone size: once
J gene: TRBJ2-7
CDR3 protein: CASRTGTGNFYEQYF
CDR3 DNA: TGTGCCAGCAGAACCGGGACAGGGAATTTCTACGAGCAGTACTTC

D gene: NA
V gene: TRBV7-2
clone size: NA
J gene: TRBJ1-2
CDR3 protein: CASSPLRTDLNYGYTF
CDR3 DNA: TGTGCCAGCAGCCCGCTTCGGACAGACCTTAACTATGGCTACACCTTC

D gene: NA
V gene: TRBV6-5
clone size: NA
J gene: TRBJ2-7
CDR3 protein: CASSSIDRPYEQYF
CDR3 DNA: TGTGCCAGCAGTTCCATCGACAGGCCCTACGAGCAGTACTTC

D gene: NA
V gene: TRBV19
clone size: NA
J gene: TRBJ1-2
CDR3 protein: CASSILASNYGYTF
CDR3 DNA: TGTGCCAGTAGTATCTTGGCTTCTAACTATGGCTACACCTTC

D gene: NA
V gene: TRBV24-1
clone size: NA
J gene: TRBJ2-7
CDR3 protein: CATSDTSHSEQYF
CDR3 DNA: TGTGCCACCAGTGATACATCTCATAGCGAGCAGTACTTC

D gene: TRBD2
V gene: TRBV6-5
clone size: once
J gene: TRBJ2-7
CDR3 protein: CASSFLAGVGYEQYF
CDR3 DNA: TGTGCCAGCAGTTTCTTAGCGGGAGTAGGCTACGAGCAGTACTTC

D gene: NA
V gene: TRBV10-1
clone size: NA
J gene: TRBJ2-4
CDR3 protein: CAKEEQGHLYAKNIQYF
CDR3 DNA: TGCGCCAAAGAGGAACAGGGCCATCTATACGCCAAAAACATTCAGTACTTC

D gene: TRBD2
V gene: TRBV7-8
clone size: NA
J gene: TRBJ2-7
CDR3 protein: CASSLVASGSYEQYF
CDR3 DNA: TGTGCCAGCAGCTTAGTGGCTAGCGGGAGCTACGAGCAGTACTTC

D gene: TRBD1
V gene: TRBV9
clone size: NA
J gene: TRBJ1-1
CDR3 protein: CASSPGTGWSGTEAFF
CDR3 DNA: TGTGCCAGCAGCCCAGGGACAGGGTGGTCGGGCACTGAAGCTTTCTTT

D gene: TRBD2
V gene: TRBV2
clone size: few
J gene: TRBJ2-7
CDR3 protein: CASSEVRRASGRYYEQYF
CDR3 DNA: TGTGCCAGCAGTGAAGTCCGTAGGGCTAGCGGGAGATACTACGAGCAGTACTTC

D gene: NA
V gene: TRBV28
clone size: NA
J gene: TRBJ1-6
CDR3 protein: CASSLAGTSSPLHF
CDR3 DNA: TGTGCCAGCAGTTTGGCCGGGACAAGTTCACCCCTCCACTTT

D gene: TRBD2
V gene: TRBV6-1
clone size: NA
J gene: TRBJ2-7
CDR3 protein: CASREGRLADSYEQYF
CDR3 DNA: TGTGCCAGCAGGGAAGGGAGACTAGCGGACAGCTACGAGCAGTACTTC

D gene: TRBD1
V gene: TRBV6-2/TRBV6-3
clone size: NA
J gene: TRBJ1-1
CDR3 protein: CASSPAGTGNTEAFF
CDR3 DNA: TGTGCCAGCAGTCCCGCCGGGACAGGGAACACTGAAGCTTTCTTT

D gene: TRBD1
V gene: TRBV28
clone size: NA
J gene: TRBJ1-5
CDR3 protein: CASSPPGQVTQPQHF
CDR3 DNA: TGTGCCAGCAGTCCCCCGGGACAGGTTACTCAGCCCCAGCATTTT

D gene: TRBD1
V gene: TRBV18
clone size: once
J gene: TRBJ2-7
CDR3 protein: CASSPGTGVYEQYF
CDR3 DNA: TGTGCCAGCTCACCCGGGACAGGGGTCTACGAGCAGTACTTC

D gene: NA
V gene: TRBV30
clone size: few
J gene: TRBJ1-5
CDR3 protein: CAWSKGGNQPQHF
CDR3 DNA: TGTGCCTGGAGTAAGGGGGGAAATCAGCCCCAGCATTTT

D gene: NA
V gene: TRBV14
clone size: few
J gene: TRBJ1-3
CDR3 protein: CASSHRLSGNTIYF
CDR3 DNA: TGTGCCAGCAGCCACCGCCTCTCTGGAAACACCATATATTTT

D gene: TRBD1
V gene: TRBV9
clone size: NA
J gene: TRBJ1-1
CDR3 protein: CASSVITGGFTEAFF
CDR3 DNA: TGTGCCAGCAGCGTCATAACAGGGGGCTTCACTGAAGCTTTCTTT

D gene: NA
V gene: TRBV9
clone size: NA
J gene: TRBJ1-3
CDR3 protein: CASSAGTAGNTIYF
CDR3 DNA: TGTGCCAGCAGCGCTGGGACGGCTGGAAACACCATATATTTT